The present T cell receptor (beta chain) was sequenced within a study of T-cell reconstitution after alpha-beta-depleted transplantation in children. Whole-study findings and limits: For some patients, TCRbeta diversity was high at day 60 because of recipient T cells and thymic progenitors that survived. Reportedly, only several hundred clones from non-depleted graft cells drove alpha-beta T-cell counts at about two months. Fresh T-cell production supplied most of the T-cell counts and diversity seen one year after transplant.

Germline loops: CDR1 KGHDR, CDR2 SFDVKD. The CDR3 totals 16 residues. V gave up 1 base and J gave up 0 bases; unmatched junction bases: 3. Regarding this clonotype: Its antigen remains unidentified.

The TCRbeta library incorporated unique molecular identifiers. One entry per CDR3 protein results from TCRdb running MiXCR on the PCR reads. The profile covers around 580,000 distinct CDR3 sequences, with over 25% appearing a single time and less than 40% taken by the ten largest. The receptor's source is a boy younger than two with Wiskott-Aldrich syndrome, due to receive a stem cell transplant. The source material was PBMCs, sampled before TCRalphabeta/CD19-depleted stem cell transplant. The rearrangement joins TRBV24-1 to TRBJ2-3, with 7 positions matching TRBD2. In DNA, the CDR3 is TGTGCCACCAGTGATTTCACAGCGGGGAGCACAGATACGCAGTATTTT. It is translated as CATSDFTAGSTDTQYF.